Listed here are 17 T cell receptor beta chains from one sample, sequenced in a study of cytomegalovirus exposure and HLA in healthy donors. 13 Jbeta primers and 60 Vbeta primers were used for the PCR. The assay was immunoSEQ multiplex PCR, and TCRdb's table has in-frame clones only and misses some. The sample holds 130,000 or so clones, 75% to 90% seen once. Sequenced material: PBMCs. All receptors come from a woman aged 25 to 39 in good health and CMV-seropositive.

The V call is TRBV18, the J call TRBJ2-3, with TRBD2 identical over 13 bases. CDR1 KGHSH and CDR2 LQKENI come from the germline V gene. After removal of 6 bases from V and 5 bases from J, the junction contained 8 bases not matched to a gene. CDR3 length: 16 amino acids. In DNA, the CDR3 is TGTGCCAGCTCGGGATCGACTAGCGGGGGGAAAGATACGCAGTATTTT. Translation: CASSGSTSGGKDTQYF.

A remark on this clone: At the DNA level, this CDR3 is encoded by other sequences in the same sample as well. This chain connects TRBV10-3 to TRBJ1-1, with D possibly TRBD1 on 6 matching bases. The V and J ends lost 3 bases and 4 bases respectively, with 6 bases between them. Germline loops: CDR1 ENHRY, CDR2 SYGVKD. The CDR3 is 12 residues long. CDR3 bases: TGTGCCATCAGTGAAGGGGGCACTGAAGCTTTCTTT. It encodes CAISEGGTEAFF.

A remark on this clone: The junction and the germline gene differ at one end; a read error may be behind it. The J gene is TRBJ2-6, the V gene TRBV6-6, with no clear D. Germline V lookup: CDR1 MNHNY, CDR2 SVGAGI (reference sequence). The CDR3 has 15 amino acids. Here the CDR3 DNA reads TGTGCCGGCAGTACCCGAAGCGCTGGGGCCAACGTCCTGACTTTC. Amino acid sequence: CAGSTRSAGANVLTF.

This chain uses TRBV5-1 with TRBJ2-5; 8 nucleotides align to TRBD2. V shed 4 bases, J shed 5 bases, and the junction held 7 bases outside the gene matches. This CDR3 spans 14 amino acids. Germline lookup yields CDR1 SGHRS and CDR2 YFSETQ. DNA for the CDR3: TGCGCCAGCAGCCGCGATCCTAGCGGGGAGACCCAGTACTTC. Translating it yields CASSRDPSGETQYF.

The chain is built from TRBV28 and TRBJ1-1, with 8 bases lining up with TRBD1. This CDR3 is built from 19 residues. V lost 6 bases, J lost 1 base, and 19 bases stayed unmatched. The germline CDR1 and CDR2 sequences are MDHEN and SYDVKM. The CDR3 DNA sequence: TGTGCCAGCAGCGAGCCACAGGGGGGGTCGTTAGGTCGGAACACTGAAGCTTTCTTT. Amino acids: CASSEPQGGSLGRNTEAFF.

This chain joins TRBV6-1 and TRBJ2-7; 12 bases line up with TRBD2. The CDR3 is 14 residues long. The germline gives CDR1 MNHNS, CDR2 SASEGT. V shed 10 bases, J shed 2 bases, and the junction held 6 bases outside the gene matches. CDR3 region: CANGPSGRAYEQYF. The CDR3 DNA is TGTGCCAACGGTCCTAGCGGGAGGGCCTACGAGCAGTACTTC.

This chain uses TRBV5-5 with TRBJ2-7, with D maybe TRBD1 (5 bases). The CDR3 consists of 12 residues. V shed 0 bases and J shed 6 bases, with 7 bases lying between them. Germline values: CDR1 SGHKS, CDR2 YYEKEE (reference sequence). CDR3 nucleotides: TGTGCCAGCAGCTTGGTAGGGGTCGAGCAGTACTTC. Its translation: CASSLVGVEQYF.

This sequence joins TRBV28 and TRBJ2-7, with D perhaps matching TRBD1 (6 bases). The germline gives CDR1 MDHEN, CDR2 SYDVKM. The CDR3 loop spans 14 amino acids. The V gene lost 5 bases and the J gene lost 7 bases, with 18 bases spanning the gap. In nucleotides, the CDR3 is TGTGCCAGCAGTCTTTTCCGGGCCCAGGGGGAGCAGTACTTC. Protein sequence: CASSLFRAQGEQYF.

This chain connects TRBV9 to TRBJ2-1, with 13 bases fitting TRBD2. The V gene end was trimmed by 5 bases and the J gene end by 5 bases; junction bases not matched to a gene: 7. CDR3 size: 16 residues. Germline-derived CDR1 and CDR2 are SGDLS and YYNGEE. The CDR3 nucleotides read TGTGCCAGCAGTACCATGGGACTAGCGGGGAACAATGAGCAGTTCTTC. It specifies CASSTMGLAGNNEQFF.

This clone was seen once. J is TRBJ1-5 and V is TRBV6-1; D gene ambiguous. Looked up from germline, CDR1 is MNHNS and CDR2 is SASEGT. This CDR3 contains 15 residues. Between the trimmed V and J ends, which lost 8 bases and 0 bases, there was a span of 14 bases. DNA of the CDR3: TGTGCCAGCGTCCCGGGTCCAAATAGCAATCAGCCCCAGCATTTT. Translation gives CASVPGPNSNQPQHF.

This chain links TRBV18 with TRBJ2-3; D is possibly TRBD2 (5 bases). Germline CDR1 and CDR2: KGHSH and LQKENI. This CDR3 is 15 amino acids long. V was cut by 1 base and J by 3 bases, with 11 bases left in between. The CDR3 region is CASSPLTTSTDTQYF. Here the CDR3 DNA reads TGTGCCAGCTCACCACTGACTACTAGTACAGATACGCAGTATTTT. Complete variable domain (other parts from reference TRBV18 and TRBJ2-3): NAGVMQNPRHLVRRRGQEARLRCSPMKGHSHVYWYRQLPEEGLKFMVYLQKENIIDESGMPKERFSAEFPKEGPSILRIQQVVRGDSAAYFCASSPLTTSTDTQYFGPGTRLTVL.

The chain combines TRBV9 with TRBJ1-1; D is unclear. The V and J ends lost 3 bases and 6 bases respectively, with 9 bases between them. Germline CDR1 reads SGDLS; CDR2 reads YYNGEE. The CDR3 consists of 12 residues. The CDR3 DNA reads as TGTGCCAGCAGCGGAACCTATTCTGAAGCTTTCTTT. Translated, it gives CASSGTYSEAFF.

The V call is TRBV18, the J call TRBJ1-2, with 9 bases aligning to TRBD1. Germline V CDR1 and CDR2: KGHSH, LQKENI. J gave up 4 bases and V 4 bases, and 7 bases lay outside the gene matches. CDR3 length: 15 residues. CDR3 loop: CASSLRTGDIYGYTF. CDR3 DNA sequence: TGTGCCAGCTCACTGCGGACAGGGGATATCTATGGCTACACCTTC. Drawing the rest from reference TRBV18 and TRBJ1-2, the complete variable domain is NAGVMQNPRHLVRRRGQEARLRCSPMKGHSHVYWYRQLPEEGLKFMVYLQKENIIDESGMPKERFSAEFPKEGPSILRIQQVVRGDSAAYFCASSLRTGDIYGYTFGSGTRLTVV.

J is TRBJ2-5 and V is TRBV11-2; D gene uncertain. V was cut by 7 bases and J by 1 base, with 7 bases left in between. CDR1 SGHAT and CDR2 FQNNGV come from the germline V gene. The CDR3 runs 12 residues. The CDR3 nucleotides read TGTGCCAGCACCCACGGCCAAGAGACCCAGTACTTC. This gives the protein CASTHGQETQYF.

This clone occurred a few times. The V gene is TRBV10-1, the J gene TRBJ1-5; no firm D call. The CDR3 spans 13 residues. V was shortened by 3 bases and J by 8 bases, with 11 bases between the two germline ends. Germline assignment: CDR1 WNHNN and CDR2 SYGVQD (reference sequence). The CDR3 sequence: CASSDTLTEPQHF. In DNA form, the CDR3 reads TGCGCCAGCAGTGACACTCTAACAGAGCCCCAGCATTTT.

There are many counts of this clone. The chain recombines TRBV25-1 with TRBJ1-5; 8 bases fit TRBD1. The CDR3 is made up of 15 amino acids. In germline, CDR1 is MGHDK, CDR2 SYGVNS. The V gene end was trimmed by 6 bases and the J gene end by 1 base; junction bases not matched to a gene: 5. CDR3 loop: CASSPGGSSNQPQHF. In DNA form, the CDR3 reads TGTGCCAGCAGCCCAGGGGGCTCGAGCAATCAGCCCCAGCATTTT.

This sequence joins TRBV19 and TRBJ1-2; maybe TRBD1 (6 bases). V was cut by 0 bases and J by 8 bases, with 13 bases left in between. This CDR3 is 14 amino acids long. Germline-derived CDR1 and CDR2 are LNHDA and SQIVND (reference sequence). CDR3 loop: CASSIDRDTGGYTF. In DNA, the CDR3 is TGTGCCAGTAGTATAGACCGGGACACGGGCGGCTACACCTTC.